This T cell receptor (beta chain) was captured by sequencing in a study of T cells in Graves' hyperthyroidism and ophthalmopathy. Notes on the study in general: Blood held most thyroid clonotypes expanded above 0.001 frequency.

As for this clonotype: Its cognate antigen is unknown.

The germline gives CDR1 SGHRS, CDR2 YFSETQ. V shed 0 bases and J shed 5 bases, with 6 bases lying between them. The CDR3 contains 12 residues. Regions amplified from RNA transcripts were the TCR beta CDR3 regions. HTBI primers were employed in a first-round RT-PCR of the TCR CDR3. TCRdb reanalysed the multiplex PCR reads using MiXCR and keeps one entry per CDR3 protein. Of under 350,000 distinct CDR3 sequences in the sample, about 21% were seen once. The TCR was taken from a woman aged 45-59 years with Graves' hyperthyroidism. The chain uses TRBV5-1 and TRBJ2-7; no clear D. Sequencing used blood. The CDR3 sequence: CASSLARDEQYF. The CDR3, as DNA: TGCGCCAGCAGCTTGGCCCGGGACGAGCAGTACTTC.